A selection of T cell receptor beta chains follows, all from one sample in a study of T cells after yellow fever vaccination. TCRdb reanalysed the 5' RACE reads using MiXCR and keeps one entry per CDR3 protein. The sample yields approximately 550,000 distinct CDR3 sequences, roughly 19% seen once. The starting material was PBMCs, obtained 15 days after the yellow fever booster vaccination. Every receptor here comes from a man between 25 and 39 years old who received the YFV17D yellow fever vaccine. Both conserved end residues are part of each CDR3. D genes are given only for firm matches. Rows may omit the clone size; those that give it use once, few, many or a size class.

d_call,j_call,v_call,clone_size,cdr3_nt,cdr3_aa
-,TRBJ2-7,TRBV7-2,-,TGTGCCAGCAGCTCGCCGGGGACAATTTACGAGCAGTACTTC,CASSSPGTIYEQYF
-,TRBJ1-5,TRBV7-6,-,TGTGCCAGCAGCTTAGAACCCCGGGGTCAGCCCCAGCATTTT,CASSLEPRGQPQHF
-,TRBJ2-4,TRBV10-3,few,TGTGCCATCAGTGACGGGACGCTTCAGTACTTC,CAISDGTLQYF
TRBD2,TRBJ2-7,TRBV5-1,-,TGCGCCAGCAGCGACTACGGGGGGACCTACGAGCAGTACTTC,CASSDYGGTYEQYF
-,TRBJ2-1,TRBV7-2,-,TGTGCCAGCAGCGGCCAACGACTAGTAATGAGGAATGAGCAGTTCTTC,CASSGQRLVMRNEQFF
-,TRBJ2-3,TRBV20-1,few,TGCAGTGCTAGAGGTCAGGGGGATACGCAGTATTTT,CSARGQGDTQYF
TRBD2,TRBJ2-1,TRBV12-3/TRBV12-4,-,TGTGCCAGCAATGTGGGGGGAGGGCCCGGATACAATGAGCAGTTCTTC,CASNVGGGPGYNEQFF
-,TRBJ1-1,TRBV18,-,TGTGCCAGCTCACAGGGAATTTACGCTGAAGCTTTCTTT,CASSQGIYAEAFF
TRBD1,TRBJ1-1,TRBV5-1,-,TGCGCCAGCACCCCTAACAGGGGCGGGGACACTGAAGCTTTCTTT,CASTPNRGGDTEAFF
-,TRBJ2-7,TRBV7-8,-,TGTGCCAGCAGCCTTAGGAGGGGGACAGACTTATACGAGCAGTACTTC,CASSLRRGTDLYEQYF
-,TRBJ2-7,TRBV7-2,-,TGTGCCTCCTCCCCCTGGGGGGGCGGGTCCTACGAGCAGTACTTC,CASSPWGGGSYEQYF
TRBD2,TRBJ2-3,TRBV2,few,TGTGCCAGCAGTGTAGCGGGAACGGCAGATACGCAGTATTTT,CASSVAGTADTQYF
TRBD1,TRBJ1-1,TRBV28,few,TGTGCCAGTGCGCAGGGGGGCAACACTGAAGCTTTCTTT,CASAQGGNTEAFF
-,TRBJ1-1,TRBV6-5,-,TGTGCCAGCAGTTACTCGACGGCGGCCGAAGCTTTCTTT,CASSYSTAAEAFF
-,TRBJ2-1,TRBV27,few,TGTGCCAGCACGTGGCAGGGAAACAATGAGCAGTTCTTC,CASTWQGNNEQFF
-,TRBJ1-5,TRBV21-1,-,TGTGCCAGCAGCCGGGCCCGGTGTGAGAGCAATCAGCCCCAGCATTTT,CASSRARCESNQPQHF
TRBD1,TRBJ2-7,TRBV10-3,-,TGTGCCATCAAATCAGGGGGCTACGAGCAGTACTTC,CAIKSGGYEQYF
-,TRBJ2-1,TRBV2,few,TGTGCCAGCGATAGGTCGTCTAACAATGAGCAGTTCTTC,CASDRSSNNEQFF
-,TRBJ2-7,TRBV7-2,-,TGTGCCAGCAGCCCACAGGAGGGAGTGGTCTACGAGCAGTACTTC,CASSPQEGVVYEQYF
-,TRBJ1-2,TRBV28,few,TGTGCCAGCAGTTTATTATCCTACTATGGCTACACCTTC,CASSLLSYYGYTF
-,TRBJ2-7,TRBV7-9,few,TGTGCCAGCAGCCTCGGGACCATAGCAGGGGAGCAGTACTTC,CASSLGTIAGEQYF
-,TRBJ2-7,TRBV12-3/TRBV12-4,many,TGTGCCAGCAGTCAACGAGGAGGGGGGCACGAGCAGTACTTC,CASSQRGGGHEQYF
-,TRBJ1-4,TRBV27,-,TGTGCCAGCAGTTTCCAAGGAGGTGAAAAACTGTTTTTT,CASSFQGGEKLFF
TRBD2,TRBJ2-7,TRBV5-5,few,TGTGCCAGCAGCTTGACAGCGGGAGCGGGATACGAGCAGTACTTC,CASSLTAGAGYEQYF
-,TRBJ2-7,TRBV20-1,-,TGCAGTGCTAGTGCAGTGGGAGTATTGCAAGAGCAGTACTTC,CSASAVGVLQEQYF
TRBD2,TRBJ2-1,TRBV29-1,few,TGCAGCGTGGTGACAGGGAAGACTAGCGGGATGAACAATGAGCAGTTCTTC,CSVVTGKTSGMNNEQFF
-,TRBJ2-2,TRBV4-1,-,TGCGCCAGCACTCTCACCCCGCTTCTTCTCGGGAACACCGGGGAGCTGTTTTTT,CASTLTPLLLGNTGELFF
-,TRBJ1-1,TRBV6-5,once,TGTGCCAGCAGTTACTCGGCCGATATGAACACTGAAGCTTTCTTT,CASSYSADMNTEAFF
-,TRBJ2-5,TRBV29-1,few,TGCAGCGTGGCGGACGGCCAAGAGACCCAGTACTTC,CSVADGQETQYF
-,TRBJ2-7,TRBV7-2,few,TGTGCCAGCAGCCTCTGGGACGGACGGGAGCAGTACTTC,CASSLWDGREQYF
-,TRBJ2-3,TRBV28,few,TGTGCCAGCAGTTCCTCCCTAAGCGGAAGGGGTGCAGATACGCAGTATTTT,CASSSSLSGRGADTQYF
-,TRBJ2-6,TRBV27,-,TGTGCCAGCAGTTCGGGGTTAATCTCTGGGGCCAACGTCCTGACTTTC,CASSSGLISGANVLTF
-,TRBJ2-2,TRBV29-1,-,TGCAGCGTTGGCCCGGGACAACTCACCGGGGAGCTGTTTTTT,CSVGPGQLTGELFF
-,TRBJ2-1,TRBV25-1,few,TGTGCCAGCAGTGAATGGGGCTTCGGGGACGAGCAGTTCTTC,CASSEWGFGDEQFF
-,TRBJ1-4,TRBV29-1,few,TGCAGCGTTCAGGTCACTAATGAAAAACTGTTTTTT,CSVQVTNEKLFF
-,TRBJ2-5,TRBV4-2,-,TGTGCCAGCAGCCCTTCGTCCGGGGTAGCGGCGGAGACCCAGTACTTC,CASSPSSGVAAETQYF
-,TRBJ1-4,TRBV20-1,-,TGCAGTGCTAGAGGAGGGGTCGGAAAACTGTTTTTT,CSARGGVGKLFF
-,TRBJ2-2,TRBV20-1,few,TGCAGTGCTAGAGATGTGGGGAGATCAAACACCGGGGAGCTGTTTTTT,CSARDVGRSNTGELFF
-,TRBJ2-7,TRBV19,few,TGTGCCAGTAGCAACCCAGCGGGCTACGAGCAGTACTTC,CASSNPAGYEQYF
-,TRBJ1-1,TRBV25-1,-,TGTGCCACCACGGCGAGACGGGGGTCGATCACTGAAGCTTTCTTT,CATTARRGSITEAFF
-,TRBJ2-5,TRBV12-3/TRBV12-4,-,TGTGCCAGCAGTGGGGGGGGCACCAGACGAGAGACCCAGTACTTC,CASSGGGTRRETQYF
-,TRBJ2-3,TRBV7-2,many,TGTGCCAGCAGCTGGGCCGCAGATACGCAGTATTTT,CASSWAADTQYF
-,TRBJ2-5,TRBV9,-,TGTGCCAGCAGCGTAGGCCCAGGACAGCAAGAGACCCAGTACTTC,CASSVGPGQQETQYF
-,TRBJ2-3,TRBV7-2,-,TGTGCCAGCAGCTTGGGCGGAGTACCGGGCACAGATACGCAGTATTTT,CASSLGGVPGTDTQYF
TRBD2,TRBJ2-1,TRBV7-9,few,TGTGCCAGCAGCCCGCGGACGGGGGGTGATCCGTTCTTC,CASSPRTGGDPFF
-,TRBJ2-1,TRBV7-2,few,TGTGCCAGCAGCACCTTGACGGGAAGTTACAATGAGCAGTTCTTC,CASSTLTGSYNEQFF
TRBD1,TRBJ2-7,TRBV12-3/TRBV12-4,-,TGTGCCAGCAGTCCAGAACAGGGGACCTACGAGCAGTACTTC,CASSPEQGTYEQYF
-,TRBJ2-1,TRBV15,-,TGTGCCACCAGCAGAGTGCTGCTAACGGGCGAAAATGAGCAGTTCTTC,CATSRVLLTGENEQFF
TRBD1,TRBJ2-1,TRBV10-3,-,TGTGCCATCAGTGACGGGACAGGGGACAATGAGCAGTTCTTC,CAISDGTGDNEQFF